The T cell receptor beta chain under discussion was sequenced for a study of blood T cell repertoires in COVID-19 (dated by TCRdb to 2020 to 2022). Background for the entire study: Samples from collaborators originated in the United States, Italy and Spain and spanned both the acute and convalescent phases of COVID-19. The prospective study material was composed of cDNA or gDNA derived from T cells, B-cell-depleted T cells, or PBMCs. Deeply sampled blood TCRbeta repertoires from subjects exposed to, actively infected with, or recovered from COVID-19 were included in the dataset. The repertoires were released in a freely available public database intended as a resource for research on the immune response to SARS-CoV-2. The samples were drawn from the first 160 participants of the ongoing ImmuneRACE study and from 1,254 subjects provided by 6 global collaborators. The sample metadata nearly always contained a de-identified subject ID, COVID-19 status, age in years and sex. Where available, HLA class I and class II types were taken from metadata supplied by the sample provider and were not determined by assay-based typing.

From the germline V gene, CDR1 is SGHVS and CDR2 is FQNEAQ. V is trimmed back by 5 bases and J by 0 bases, and the junction contains 2 bases that no gene match accounts for. From the cysteine up to the phenylalanine, the CDR3 has a length of 14 residues. The read is trimmed to its CDR3 DNA, 42 bases read in frame from base 1. TCRbeta CDR3 regions were amplified from genomic DNA using the immunoSEQ Assay, a bias-controlled multiplex PCR. Per the source publication's procedure: The number of nucleated cells in each sample was estimated by amplification of reference gene primers within the assay. Sequence reads were collapsed and filtered to measure the absolute abundance of every unique TCRbeta CDR3 rearrangement. For each sample, productive Simpson clonality was calculated as the square root of Simpson's diversity index across productive rearrangements. TCRdb holds this immuneACCESS table with in-frame rearrangements only. Some clones are missing; in checked studies, unresolved V genes explain under half, and the rest has no known cause. V, J and clone size reflect that table, while D and trimming were determined from the DNA. This sample lists about 120,000 clones; under 90% were detected once. 3% to 5% of the sample belongs to the ten largest clones.

The collaborating institutions used their own protocols to collect whole blood in K2EDTA tubes. For TCRbeta analysis, collaborator samples were shipped as frozen whole blood, as isolated PBMCs, or as DNA extracted from either sample type. With respect to this clone: No antigen is known for it. No clone much larger than this one lies a single base away; base qualities are absent.

The paper's findings and limits, for the study overall: How much clinical and demographic metadata was included differed by source and by participant, and the metadata was provided uncurated.

Sequencing was carried out using peripheral blood. The chain joins TRBV7-8 to TRBJ2-7; 9 of the junction bases match TRBD1. The TCR was taken from a man in his fifties or sixties with acute or convalescent COVID-19. CDR3 loop: CASSGQGHSYEQYF. At the DNA level, the sequence is TGTGCCAGCAGCGGACAGGGGCACTCCTACGAGCAGTACTTC.